A single sample gave rise to the 8 T cell receptor beta chains below, sequenced in a study of blood T cell repertoires in COVID-19. Assay: immunoSEQ multiplex PCR; the TCRdb copy retains only in-frame clones and omits some. The sample has around 330,000 clones, about nine tenths seen once; the top ten hold 1.5% to 2%. Material: peripheral blood. All receptors come from a woman aged 25 to 39 with COVID-19, enrolled during active disease.

The chain is built from TRBV29-1 and TRBJ2-3, with TRBD2 matching over 12 bases. Germline-derived CDR1 and CDR2 are SQVTM and ANQGSEA. V was pared by 7 bases and J by 6 bases, with 5 bases of the junction left unmatched. The CDR3 has 13 amino acids. The CDR3 DNA is TGCAGCGGAAGGACTAGCGGGGCTGATACGCAGTATTTT. It translates to CSGRTSGADTQYF.

The rearrangement links TRBV10-3 to TRBJ2-5, with D possibly TRBD1 on 5 matching bases. This CDR3 spans 15 amino acids. Deletions cut 4 bases from V and 4 bases from J, with 16 bases between. The V gene's germline CDR1 is ENHRY and CDR2 SYGVKD. CDR3 DNA: TGTGCCATCAGTGTAGGCAGGGATTCGGTAGAGACCCAGTACTTC. This codes for CAISVGRDSVETQYF.

There are a few counts of this clone. The genes are TRBV19 and TRBJ1-2, with D possibly being TRBD1 (5 bases). The germline V gene encodes CDR1 LNHDA and CDR2 SQIVND (reference sequence). This CDR3 has 16 residues. Trimming left V 2 bases short and J 6 bases short, with 19 bases between. CDR3 DNA sequence: TGTGCCAGTAGTATACTCGCAGGGCGCCCGCTTGATGGCTACACCTTC. It yields the protein CASSILAGRPLDGYTF.

The chain recombines TRBV19 with TRBJ2-3, with 9 bases that match TRBD1. With 9 bases clipped from V and 3 bases from J, the junction kept 10 bases outside the gene matches. This CDR3 spans 15 amino acids. In germline, CDR1 is LNHDA, CDR2 SQIVND (reference sequence). CDR3 sequence (DNA): TGTGCCAGCGCCCCCGACAGGGGGGGTACAGATACGCAGTATTTT. Translation: CASAPDRGGTDTQYF.

CDR3 protein: CASSLDRRITGELFF. The CDR3 bases are TGTGCCAGCAGCTTAGATCGGCGGATCACCGGGGAGCTGTTTTTT. This chain uses TRBV11-2 with TRBJ2-2; D is unclear. The germline V gene has CDR1 SGHAT and CDR2 FQNNGV. V shed 0 bases and J shed 4 bases, with 9 bases lying between them. The CDR3 runs 15 residues.

V gene TRBV6-4 combines with J gene TRBJ2-3; 8 bases map to TRBD2. The CDR3 contains 15 residues. CDR1 and CDR2 from the germline V gene are MRHNA and SNTAGT. Trimming took 3 bases from V and 3 from J; bases not matched to a gene: 5. CDR3 amino acids: CASSESGGGTDTQYF. The CDR3 region has the DNA TGTGCCAGCAGTGAAAGCGGGGGAGGTACAGATACGCAGTATTTT.

V is TRBV6-1 and J is TRBJ2-3; D is possibly TRBD2 (6 bases). Germline CDR1 MNHNS, CDR2 SASEGT. The CDR3 is 15 residues long. The V and J ends lost 0 bases and 5 bases respectively, with 12 bases between them. In nucleotides, the CDR3 is TGTGCCAGCAGTGAAGCGGAACTAGCCGGAGATACGCAGTATTTT. Amino acids: CASSEAELAGDTQYF.

The J gene is TRBJ2-3, the V gene TRBV19; TRBD2 aligns across 9 bases. After removal of 4 bases from V and 4 bases from J, the junction contained 6 bases not matched to a gene. From germline, CDR1 is LNHDA and CDR2 SQIVND (reference sequence). The CDR3 is made up of 15 amino acids. As DNA, the CDR3 is TGTGCCAGTAGTACGGGCGGGGGGGCGTCAGATACGCAGTATTTT. This encodes CASSTGGGASDTQYF.